The present TCR beta chain was sequenced within a study of T cells after yellow fever vaccination. General study results and limits: Clones that expanded after primary vaccination mostly reappeared after the booster (around 96% CD4, 88% CD8).

This clonotype was counted between two and nine times. As yet, its antigen is unknown. TCRdb re-called the 5' RACE reads with MiXCR, one entry per CDR3 protein. Found here are some 320,000 distinct CDR3 sequences, under 9% of them singletons; the top ten hold around 3.5%. The clonotype was recovered from a man in his late teens or twenties who received the YFV17D yellow fever vaccine. Sequences were derived from CD4+ T cells sorted from PBMCs, sampled 5 days after the yellow fever booster vaccination.

The CDR3 spells CAMRGTGTEAFF. In nucleotides, the CDR3 is TGTGCCATGCGGGGAACGGGCACTGAAGCTTTCTTT. This chain joins TRBV10-3 and TRBJ1-1; D unresolved. Trimming stripped 9 bases from V and 4 bases from J, with 12 bases between. The CDR3 extends over 12 amino acids. Germline V gives CDR1 ENHRY, CDR2 SYGVKD.